Listed below are T cell receptor beta chains from one sample, sequenced in a study of early stage breast cancer tumors. The repertoire was sequenced with immunoSEQ multiplex PCR; TCRdb's copy has only in-frame clones and lacks some. The data hold tens of thousands of clones, with approximately 79% observed a single time. Source material: blood. The receptors come from a person in their sixties with breast cancer. The CDR3 runs from the conserved cysteine through the conserved F or W. The D gene is left open where the match is weak. Some rows mark clone size as missing; the rest say once, few, many or name a class of expanded clone.

J	V	size	D	CDR3	DNA
TRBJ2-2	TRBV5-4	NA	NA	CASSSGANTGELFF	TGTGCCAGCAGCTCCGGGGCGAACACCGGGGAGCTGTTTTTT
TRBJ1-2	TRBV5-5	NA	NA	CASSLLTDRPYTF	TGTGCCAGCAGCTTGTTGACAGACCGACCCTACACCTTC
TRBJ2-3	TRBV19	NA	TRBD2	CASMREGAVTDTQYF	TGTGCCAGTATGCGGGAGGGGGCAGTCACAGATACGCAGTATTTT
TRBJ2-7	TRBV7-8	few	NA	CASSGPLRWEQYF	TGTGCCAGCAGCGGCCCCCTCAGGTGGGAGCAGTACTTC
TRBJ2-7	TRBV21-1	NA	NA	CASSKGTHEQYF	TGTGCCAGCAGCAAAGGGACGCACGAGCAGTACTTC
TRBJ1-3	TRBV11-2	NA	NA	CASSLGGAAGNTIYF	TGTGCCAGCAGCTTAGGTGGGGCTGCTGGAAACACCATATATTTT
TRBJ1-4	TRBV10-3	NA	NA	CAISEGGWEKLFF	TGTGCCATCAGTGAGGGCGGTTGGGAAAAACTGTTTTTT
TRBJ1-2	TRBV7-3	once	NA	CASLVISYTF	TGTGCCAGCCTTGTCATTAGTTACACCTTC
TRBJ1-6	TRBV10-3	NA	NA	CAISDMSYNSPLHF	TGTGCCATATCGGACATGTCCTATAATTCACCCCTCCACTTT
TRBJ1-4	TRBV28	NA	NA	CASSLRQTNEKLFF	TGTGCCAGCAGTCTTCGACAGACAAATGAAAAACTGTTTTTT
TRBJ2-3	TRBV9	NA	TRBD2	CASSVGSAGAADTQYF	TGTGCCAGCAGCGTAGGATCCGCGGGAGCGGCAGATACGCAGTATTTT
TRBJ1-3	TRBV27	NA	NA	CASSRDRGNTIYF	TGTGCCAGCAGCCGCGATCGAGGAAACACCATATATTTT
TRBJ2-5	TRBV28	NA	TRBD1	CASSRWTGAQETQYF	TGTGCCAGCAGTCGCTGGACAGGGGCCCAAGAGACCCAGTACTTC
TRBJ1-2	TRBV7-9	few	NA	CASSLGGGPNLVYGYTF	TGTGCCAGCAGCTTAGGGGGCGGTCCTAACCTGGTTTATGGCTACACCTTC
TRBJ2-7	TRBV11-2	NA	NA	CASSLLQGPYEQYF	TGTGCCAGCAGCTTACTTCAGGGACCCTACGAGCAGTACTTC
TRBJ1-2	TRBV7-2	NA	TRBD1	CASSLATGTGYTF	TGTGCCAGCAGCTTAGCGACAGGGACGGGCTACACCTTC
TRBJ2-7	TRBV30	once	NA	CAWSVPPSSYEQYF	TGTGCCTGGAGTGTACCTCCATCCTCCTACGAGCAGTACTTC
TRBJ1-1	TRBV2	once	NA	CASKGQAHTEAFF	TGTGCCAGCAAGGGGCAGGCACACACTGAAGCTTTCTTT
TRBJ2-1	TRBV27	NA	TRBD1	CASRNWGQSNNEQFF	TGTGCCAGCAGGAACTGGGGACAGTCGAATAATGAGCAGTTCTTC
TRBJ1-2	TRBV6-6	NA	NA	CASSFGLTNYGYTF	TGTGCCAGCAGTTTCGGACTGACTAACTATGGCTACACCTTC
TRBJ2-7	TRBV28	NA	TRBD2	CASTLSGSHEQYF	TGTGCCAGCACCCTTAGCGGGAGCCACGAGCAGTACTTC
TRBJ2-3	TRBV2	NA	TRBD1	CASEIGTGTDTQYF	TGTGCCAGCGAGATCGGGACAGGGACAGATACGCAGTATTTT
TRBJ2-7	TRBV14	NA	NA	CASSPGLVYEQYF	TGTGCCAGCAGTCCGGGACTTGTCTACGAGCAGTACTTC
TRBJ2-2	TRBV23-1	NA	NA	CASSHPGGTLNTGELFF	TGCGCCAGCAGTCACCCAGGTGGGACGTTGAACACCGGGGAGCTGTTTTTT
TRBJ2-7	TRBV7-2	NA	NA	CASSLAQDPLLYEQYF	TGTGCCAGCAGCTTAGCGCAAGACCCGCTCCTTTACGAGCAGTACTTC
TRBJ2-5	TRBV11-1	NA	TRBD2	CASSAAGELETQYF	TGTGCCAGCAGCGCAGCGGGAGAATTGGAGACCCAGTACTTC
TRBJ2-3	TRBV9	NA	TRBD2	CASSPVLAGGGDTQYF	TGTGCCAGCAGCCCCGTACTAGCGGGGGGGGGAGATACGCAGTATTTT
TRBJ1-4	TRBV6-5	NA	NA	CASSYAGLSEKLFF	TGTGCCAGCAGTTACGCAGGATTAAGTGAAAAACTGTTTTTT
TRBJ1-3	TRBV11-2	NA	NA	CASSLDWGSGNTIYF	TGTGCCAGCAGCTTAGATTGGGGATCTGGAAACACCATATATTTT
TRBJ2-7	TRBV9	few	NA	CASSAHVGGEQYF	TGTGCCAGCAGCGCCCACGTGGGGGGTGAGCAGTACTTC
TRBJ2-3	TRBV6-5	NA	NA	CASSYSLQDTDTQYF	TGTGCCAGCAGTTATTCCCTACAGGACACAGATACGCAGTATTTT
TRBJ1-1	TRBV9	NA	TRBD1	CASSAMTGDTEAFF	TGTGCCAGCAGCGCCATGACAGGGGACACTGAAGCTTTCTTT
TRBJ2-2	TRBV14	few	TRBD2	CASSQDLGLAGRTGELFF	TGTGCCAGCAGCCAAGATCTGGGACTAGCGGGGAGGACCGGGGAGCTGTTTTTT
TRBJ2-2	TRBV2	NA	TRBD1	CASRDGTVNTGELFF	TGTGCCAGCAGGGATGGGACAGTGAACACCGGGGAGCTGTTTTTT
TRBJ2-1	TRBV28	NA	NA	CASGKYGSVIEQFF	TGTGCCAGCGGAAAATACGGGAGCGTAATTGAGCAGTTCTTC
TRBJ1-3	TRBV9	NA	NA	CASSVREGSGNTIYF	TGTGCCAGCAGCGTACGGGAGGGGTCTGGAAACACCATATATTTT
TRBJ2-7	TRBV5-6	NA	NA	CASSWGREQYF	TGTGCCAGCAGCTGGGGACGAGAGCAGTACTTC
TRBJ2-3	TRBV5-1	NA	NA	CASRWERPTDTQYF	TGCGCCAGCCGTTGGGAGCGACCCACAGATACGCAGTATTTT
TRBJ1-2	TRBV9	once	NA	CASNEAGGTYGYTF	TGTGCCAGCAACGAGGCGGGGGGTACCTATGGCTACACCTTC
TRBJ2-2	TRBV9	NA	NA	CASSVGNANTGELFF	TGTGCCAGCAGTGTGGGAAACGCGAACACCGGGGAGCTGTTTTTT
TRBJ2-1	TRBV2	NA	TRBD1	CASTGTVRSYNEQFF	TGTGCCAGCACGGGGACAGTCCGCTCCTACAATGAGCAGTTCTTC